The 30 T cell receptor beta chains reported below all come from one sample, sequenced in a study of CD8 T cells in Susac syndrome. RNA in amounts of 0.5 to 1 ug was reverse transcribed with random hexamers. TCRdb reprocessed the immunoSEQ multiplex PCR reads with MiXCR, giving one entry per CDR3 protein. In the table there are over 120,000 distinct CDR3 sequences, 85% to 95% of which are singletons. The sample taken for sequencing was CD4+ T cells from PBMCs. The receptor set was obtained from a human donor with Susac syndrome.

The chain is built from TRBV5-1 and TRBJ2-7; D unclear. This CDR3 contains 15 residues. CDR1 is SGHRS and CDR2 is YFSETQ in the germline V gene. V shed 4 bases and J shed 0 bases, with 14 bases lying between them. DNA of the CDR3: TGCGCCAGCAGCCCCGACACTACCAGCTCCTACGAGCAGTACTTC. This sequence encodes CASSPDTTSSYEQYF.

The rearrangement uses TRBV9 and TRBJ2-5; tentatively, D is TRBD1 (6 bases). Trimming removed 3 bases from V and 4 bases from J, with 10 bases in between. The CDR3 has 13 residues. Germline CDR1 SGDLS, CDR2 YYNGEE. CDR3 nucleotide sequence: TGTGCCAGCAGCGCGACAGGTCGAGAGACCCAGTACTTC. Translation: CASSATGRETQYF.

The rearrangement uses TRBV24-1 and TRBJ2-1, with D possibly being TRBD1 (6 bases). Germline V CDR1 and CDR2: KGHDR, SFDVKD. CDR3 length: 16 residues. The V end lost 3 bases, the J end lost 0 bases, and 11 bases lay between the germline ends. In nucleotides, the CDR3 is TGTGCCACCAGTGATCGACAGGCAAGCTCCTACAATGAGCAGTTCTTC. It is translated as CATSDRQASSYNEQFF.

This clonotype was seen once. Germline is not matched at one junction end, which may reflect a read error. This chain links TRBV9 with TRBJ1-3; D remains unclear. The CDR3 sequence is 12 residues long. Per the germline V gene, CDR1 is SGDLS and CDR2 is YYNGEE. The CDR3 loop is CASSASRNTIYF. In DNA form, the CDR3 reads TGTGCCAGCAGCGCCTCTAGAAACACCATATATTTT.

The chain couples TRBV20-1 to TRBJ1-2; no firm D call. This CDR3 spans 13 amino acids. Between the trimmed V and J ends, which lost 0 bases and 4 bases, there was a span of 9 bases. Germline loops: CDR1 DFQATT, CDR2 SNEGSKA (reference sequence). CDR3 amino acids: CSAREAEGYGYTF. In DNA, the CDR3 is TGCAGTGCTAGAGAGGCCGAAGGCTATGGCTACACCTTC.

The J gene is TRBJ1-2, the V gene TRBV20-1, with 7 positions matching TRBD1. This CDR3 is 13 amino acids long. Germline V gene data show CDR1 as DFQATT and CDR2 as SNEGSKA (reference sequence). With 8 bases clipped from V and 4 bases from J, the junction kept 10 bases outside the gene matches. The CDR3 nucleotides are TGCAGTACCTCCCGAGGGGGCCTCTATGGCTACACCTTC. It specifies CSTSRGGLYGYTF.

The CDR3 loop reads CASSLATGNGYTF. Here the CDR3 DNA reads TGCGCCAGCAGCTTGGCGACAGGGAATGGCTACACCTTC. The rearrangement joins TRBV5-1 to TRBJ1-2; 7 bases align to TRBD1. This CDR3 has 13 amino acids. Germline V gene data show CDR1 as SGHRS and CDR2 as YFSETQ. V dropped 0 bases and J dropped 6; count of bases not matched to a gene: 2.

This chain connects TRBV30 to TRBJ1-2; weak D call: TRBD1 (5 bases). The V end lost 5 bases, the J end lost 8 bases, and 21 bases lay between the germline ends. The CDR3 runs 14 residues. From germline, CDR1 is GTSNPN and CDR2 SVGIG (reference sequence). This chain's CDR3 is CAWGDGSKPRGYTF. The CDR3 DNA reads as TGTGCCTGGGGGGACGGCTCAAAACCCCGCGGCTACACCTTC. The variable domain in full, completed from reference TRBV30 and TRBJ1-2, reads SQTIHQWPATLVQPVGSPLSLECTVEGTSNPNLYWYRQAAGRGLQLLFYSVGIGQISSEVPQNLSASRPQDRQFILSSKKLLLSDSGFYLCAWGDGSKPRGYTFGSGTRLTVV.

The V call is TRBV29-1, the J call TRBJ1-2, with 7 bases matching TRBD1. V gave up 5 bases and J gave up 4 bases; unmatched junction bases: 1. Per the germline V gene, CDR1 is SQVTM and CDR2 is ANQGSEA. The CDR3 loop spans 11 amino acids. The CDR3 sequence: CSVYRGYGYTF. CDR3 DNA sequence: TGCAGCGTTTACAGGGGCTATGGCTACACCTTC.

This chain links TRBV20-1 with TRBJ1-1, with TRBD1 identical over 7 bases. The V and J ends lost 6 bases and 6 bases, in that order; junction bases with no gene match: 10. CDR1 DFQATT and CDR2 SNEGSKA come from the germline V gene (reference sequence). This CDR3 spans 13 amino acids. CDR3 nucleotide sequence: TGCAGTGCCGTCAGGGGGTTTTTCGCTGAAGCTTTCTTT. Protein product: CSAVRGFFAEAFF.

The J gene is TRBJ2-1, the V gene TRBV20-1, with 7 nucleotides matching TRBD2. Germline trimming cut 6 bases from V and 3 bases from J; bases unmatched to any gene: 11. The CDR3 runs 15 residues. The germline V gene encodes CDR1 DFQATT and CDR2 SNEGSKA (reference sequence). CDR3 DNA sequence: TGCAGTGCCCCGGCAGCTAGCGGTTTCTACAATGAGCAGTTCTTC. Protein product: CSAPAASGFYNEQFF.

The V call is TRBV4-3, the J call TRBJ2-3; 9 positions agree with TRBD1. Trimming cost V 4 bases and J 3 bases; bases outside gene matches: 11. This CDR3 is 17 amino acids long. CDR1 is LGHNA and CDR2 is YSLEER in the germline V gene. The CDR3 DNA reads as TGCGCCAGCAGCCCTAACGCCGGGACAGGGATTACAGATACGCAGTATTTT. Its protein is CASSPNAGTGITDTQYF.

The genes are TRBV9 and TRBJ1-3; unclear D gene. The CDR3 spans 13 residues. Trimming removed 0 bases from V and 4 bases from J, with 5 bases in between. Germline values: CDR1 SGDLS, CDR2 YYNGEE. CDR3 sequence: CASSVGGGNTIYF. CDR3 DNA: TGTGCCAGCAGCGTAGGTGGGGGAAACACCATATATTTT. Variable domain in full (rest from reference TRBV9 and TRBJ1-3): DSGVTQTPKHLITATGQRVTLRCSPRSGDLSVYWYQQSLDQGLQFLIQYYNGEERAKGNILERFSAQQFPDLHSELNLSSLELGDSALYFCASSVGGGNTIYFGEGSWLTVV.

The chain uses TRBV29-1 and TRBJ2-5; D possibly corresponds to TRBD2 (6 bases). The V gene lost 4 bases and the J gene lost 3 bases, with 12 bases spanning the gap. The germline V gene encodes CDR1 SQVTM and CDR2 ANQGSEA. The CDR3 has 13 amino acids. CDR3 in amino acids: CSVVAGNEETQYF. The DNA of the CDR3 is TGCAGCGTTGTTGCGGGGAATGAAGAGACCCAGTACTTC.

The CDR3 DNA reads TGTGCCAGCAGTCCCTCTCCCGATACGCAGTATTTT. Encoded protein: CASSPSPDTQYF. The J gene is TRBJ2-3, the V gene TRBV6-6; no clear D. Trimming cost V 5 bases and J 6 bases, with 9 bases left between them. Germline values: CDR1 MNHNY, CDR2 SVGAGI (reference sequence). CDR3 length: 12 residues.

This chain connects TRBV9 to TRBJ2-1; D uncertain. In germline, CDR1 is SGDLS, CDR2 YYNGEE. Trimming left V 0 bases short and J 4 bases short, with 11 bases between. The CDR3 contains 15 residues. Here the CDR3 DNA reads TGTGCCAGCAGCGTAGGGGTCGGCCATTACAATGAGCAGTTCTTC. Translation gives CASSVGVGHYNEQFF.

This rearrangement joins TRBV30 to TRBJ1-1; 8 bases match TRBD1. CDR3 length: 13 amino acids. The ends lost 5 bases at V and 1 base at J; junction bases unmatched: 3. Per germline, CDR1 GTSNPN and CDR2 SVGIG (reference sequence). CDR3 sequence: CAWGDRTNTEAFF. CDR3 nucleotides: TGTGCCTGGGGGGACAGGACGAACACTGAAGCTTTCTTT. Variable domain in full (rest from reference TRBV30 and TRBJ1-1): SQTIHQWPATLVQPVGSPLSLECTVEGTSNPNLYWYRQAAGRGLQLLFYSVGIGQISSEVPQNLSASRPQDRQFILSSKKLLLSDSGFYLCAWGDRTNTEAFFGQGTRLTVV.

The J gene is TRBJ1-2, the V gene TRBV20-1; 8 positions agree with TRBD1. The ends lost 6 bases at V and 0 bases at J; junction bases unmatched: 6. Germline assignment: CDR1 DFQATT and CDR2 SNEGSKA (reference sequence). The CDR3 loop spans 14 amino acids. The CDR3 protein is CSALQGAANYGYTF. CDR3 nucleotide sequence: TGCAGTGCCCTTCAGGGGGCCGCTAACTATGGCTACACCTTC.

In DNA, the CDR3 is TGTGCCAGCAGCAACCGGGAGGGGGCTAGCACAGATACGCAGTATTTT. Residues: CASSNREGASTDTQYF. J is TRBJ2-3 and V is TRBV9; D is perhaps TRBD2 (8 bases). The length of the CDR3 is 16 residues. V lost 4 bases, J lost 0 bases, and 15 bases lay in between. CDR1 and CDR2 (germline): SGDLS, YYNGEE. Full variable domain (rest looked up from reference TRBV9 and TRBJ2-3): DSGVTQTPKHLITATGQRVTLRCSPRSGDLSVYWYQQSLDQGLQFLIQYYNGEERAKGNILERFSAQQFPDLHSELNLSSLELGDSALYFCASSNREGASTDTQYFGPGTRLTVL.

This chain connects TRBV20-1 to TRBJ2-3, with 7 bases identical to TRBD1. CDR1 DFQATT and CDR2 SNEGSKA come from the germline V gene (reference sequence). Trimming at V came to 7 bases and at J to 5 bases, leaving 9 bases not matched to a gene. The CDR3 consists of 13 residues. CDR3 nucleotides: TGCAGTGTCCTCAAGGGGGCGGGAGATACGCAGTATTTT. Translating gives CSVLKGAGDTQYF.

The chain links TRBV30 to TRBJ2-7, with D perhaps TRBD1 (6 bases). Trimming took 0 bases from V and 0 from J, leaving 12 bases between them. The CDR3 consists of 15 residues. Germline V gives CDR1 GTSNPN, CDR2 SVGIG (reference sequence). In DNA form, the CDR3 reads TGTGCCTGGAGTGTACCGGGACAACGCTCCTACGAGCAGTACTTC. Its protein product is CAWSVPGQRSYEQYF. Full variable domain (remainder filled in from reference TRBV30 and TRBJ2-7): SQTIHQWPATLVQPVGSPLSLECTVEGTSNPNLYWYRQAAGRGLQLLFYSVGIGQISSEVPQNLSASRPQDRQFILSSKKLLLSDSGFYLCAWSVPGQRSYEQYFGPGTRLTVT.

V is TRBV12-5 and J is TRBJ1-2; unclear D gene. The ends were cut back, 3 bases at V and 8 bases at J, with 13 bases in the middle. From germline, CDR1 is LGHNT and CDR2 FRNRAP. The CDR3 has 13 amino acids. CDR3 nucleotides: TGTGCTAGTGGTTTTCTATCCAAGGGAGGCTACACCTTC. This translates into CASGFLSKGGYTF.

This clonotype appeared once. The chain couples TRBV28 to TRBJ1-1; D may be TRBD1 (5 bases). This CDR3 contains 13 residues. Germline V CDR1 and CDR2: MDHEN, SYDVKM. Trimming pared 6 bases from V and 8 bases from J, leaving 16 bases between. This chain's CDR3 is CASRRGERGEAFF. The CDR3 coding sequence is TGTGCCAGCAGAAGGGGTGAGAGGGGAGAAGCTTTCTTT. Based on the CDR3 plus reference TRBV28 and TRBJ1-1, the full variable domain is DVKVTQSSRYLVKRTGEKVFLECVQDMDHENMFWYRQDPGLGLRLIYFSYDVKMKEKGDIPEGYSVSREKKERFSLILESASTNQTSMYLCASRRGERGEAFFGQGTRLTVV.

This chain uses TRBV2 with TRBJ2-3; no definite D call. Germline V lookup: CDR1 SNHLY, CDR2 FYNNEI. V gave up 0 bases and J gave up 7 bases, with 5 bases separating them. This CDR3 comprises 12 residues. Here the CDR3 DNA reads TGTGCCAGCAGTGAAGCCCGGAATACGCAGTATTTT. Translation gives CASSEARNTQYF.

The chain links TRBV30 to TRBJ2-7; 7 nucleotides align to TRBD1. The CDR3 covers 12 residues. In germline, CDR1 is GTSNPN, CDR2 SVGIG (reference sequence). With 7 bases clipped from V and 4 bases from J, the junction kept 7 bases outside the gene matches. CDR3 sequence reads: CAFHRGPYEQYF. The CDR3 DNA follows: TGTGCCTTCCACAGGGGCCCTTACGAGCAGTACTTC. Full variable domain (missing parts from reference TRBV30 and TRBJ2-7): SQTIHQWPATLVQPVGSPLSLECTVEGTSNPNLYWYRQAAGRGLQLLFYSVGIGQISSEVPQNLSASRPQDRQFILSSKKLLLSDSGFYLCAFHRGPYEQYFGPGTRLTVT.

V usage is TRBV2 and J usage is TRBJ1-5; D may be TRBD1 (5 bases). This CDR3 comprises 13 residues. Trimming stripped 8 bases from V and 1 base from J, with 9 bases between. CDR1 and CDR2 from the germline V gene are SNHLY and FYNNEI. CDR3 in amino acids: CASLRDSNQPQHF. The CDR3 DNA reads as TGTGCCAGCCTCCGGGACAGCAATCAGCCCCAGCATTTT.

This chain connects TRBV27 to TRBJ1-6; possible D gene TRBD1, 5 bases. The V end was cut by 6 bases, the J end by 5 bases, with 14 bases between. The CDR3 is made up of 15 amino acids. Germline CDR1 reads MNHEY; CDR2 reads SMNVEV (reference sequence). The CDR3 spells CASRIGGRDNSPLHF. CDR3 DNA: TGTGCCAGCAGAATTGGGGGGAGAGATAATTCACCCCTCCACTTT.

This clonotype has a single count. This CDR3 is CSVGGSGTGEKLFF. The CDR3 DNA is TGCAGCGTTGGGGGGTCGGGGACGGGTGAAAAACTGTTTTTT. This chain links TRBV29-1 with TRBJ1-4, with TRBD1 as a possible D gene (5 bases). V was clipped by 4 bases and J by 7 bases, with 16 bases between them. The CDR3 has 14 amino acids. Germline CDR1 SQVTM, CDR2 ANQGSEA.

This clonotype appeared a single time. V is TRBV5-6 and J is TRBJ2-6; the D gene is possibly TRBD2 (5 bases). CDR3 size: 13 residues. Germline values: CDR1 SGHDT, CDR2 YYEEEE. V was cut by 6 bases and J by 3 bases, with 7 bases left in between. DNA of the CDR3: TGTGCCAGCAAGCGGAGTGGGGCCAACGTCCTGACTTTC. This encodes CASKRSGANVLTF.

This clonotype was found once. Here the CDR3 reads CASSRTQSGNTIYF. The CDR3 DNA reads as TGTGCCAGCAGCCGGACACAATCTGGAAACACCATATATTTT. The rearrangement joins TRBV2 to TRBJ1-3; a possible D gene is TRBD1 (5 bases). CDR3 length equals 14 residues. The germline V and J ends were trimmed by 6 bases and 1 base, with 10 bases remaining between them. Germline V gene data show CDR1 as SNHLY and CDR2 as FYNNEI.